The 20 T cell receptor beta chains below were found in one sample sequenced in a study of beta chain features in type 1 diabetes. Of the isolated RNA, all was reverse transcribed, and so the sequenced material was expressed TCRB transcripts. The table came from immunoSEQ multiplex PCR; TCRdb's copy has only in-frame clones and leaves some out. This table holds 400,000 or so clones, around 13% found once. Findings of the study overall: When Type 1 diabetes patients were examined, their TCRB CDR3s proved moderately but significantly shorter in all four CD4+ subsets.

These receptors lack a known antigen. Sequencing was done on a sample of naive CD4+ T cells from blood. The receptors originated from a woman younger than 30 with type 1 diabetes.

This clone has a handful of counts. This rearrangement joins TRBV21-1 to TRBJ2-7; the table assigns TRBD1, which was not confirmed against the DNA. TRBV21-1 is reported as a pseudogene. The CDR3 runs to 13 residues. The CDR3 spells CASSKVQGRRQYF. The DNA of the CDR3 is TGTGCCAGCAGCAAAGTCCAGGGTCGACGACAGTACTTC.

This clone was counted a few times. This sequence joins TRBV28 and TRBJ1-2; possibly TRBD1 for D (5 bases). Germline V gives CDR1 MDHEN, CDR2 SYDVKM. The V and J ends lost 1 base and 0 bases respectively, with 12 bases between them. The length of the CDR3 is 16 residues. CDR3 amino acids: CASSLFSTATNYGYTF. DNA of the CDR3: TGTGCCAGCAGTTTATTTTCGACAGCAACTAACTATGGCTACACCTTC.

This chain links TRBV12-5 with TRBJ1-1; TRBD1 aligns across 12 bases. The CDR3 spans 18 residues. Germline loops: CDR1 LGHNT, CDR2 FRNRAP. V lost 2 bases and J lost 3; bases outside the gene matches: 10. The CDR3: CASGLLPGTGGEHTEAFF. CDR3 sequence (DNA): TGTGCTAGTGGTTTGCTTCCCGGGACAGGGGGCGAACACACTGAAGCTTTCTTT.

The chain recombines TRBV14 with TRBJ1-2; 9 nucleotides match TRBD1. CDR1 and CDR2 (germline): SGHDN, FVKESK. J lost 3 bases, V lost 3 bases, and 5 bases had no gene match. This CDR3 is built from 15 residues. This chain's CDR3 is CASSQVGQGHYGYTF. DNA of the CDR3: TGTGCCAGCAGCCAGGTCGGACAGGGGCACTATGGCTACACCTTC. The full variable domain, its missing parts supplied by reference TRBV14 and TRBJ1-2, is EAGVTQFPSHSVIEKGQTVTLRCDPISGHDNLYWYRRVMGKEIKFLLHFVKESKQDESGMPNNRFLAERTGGTYSTLKVQPAELEDSGVYFCASSQVGQGHYGYTFGSGTRLTVV.

V gene TRBV7-2 combines with J gene TRBJ1-2; 7 nucleotides match TRBD1. Trimming removed 0 bases from V and 8 bases from J; junction bases left unmatched: 6. CDR1 and CDR2 from the germline V gene are SGHTA and FQGNSA. The CDR3 spans 14 residues. The CDR3 loop is CASSLAGDSGGYTF. DNA of the CDR3: TGTGCCAGCAGCTTAGCCGGGGACAGCGGCGGCTACACCTTC.

The chain combines TRBV28 with TRBJ2-1, with 15 bases identical to TRBD2. V gave up 5 bases and J gave up 7 bases; unmatched junction bases: 3. The germline gives CDR1 MDHEN, CDR2 SYDVKM. The CDR3 spans 15 residues. CDR3 sequence reads: CASSRGTSGRNEQFF. CDR3 sequence (DNA): TGTGCCAGCAGTCGCGGGACTAGCGGGAGGAATGAGCAGTTCTTC.

This clone turned up a few times. The chain employs TRBV30 and TRBJ1-5; D not resolved. Germline V CDR1 and CDR2: GTSNPN, SVGIG (reference sequence). V lost 4 bases to trimming and J lost 0 bases, with 16 bases between them. The CDR3 length is 16 residues. CDR3 in DNA: TGTGCCTGGATTACAGCCAGAGTAGGTAGCAATCAGCCCCAGCATTTT. It is translated as CAWITARVGSNQPQHF.

This clone has just a few counts. The chain combines TRBV5-4 with TRBJ2-1; D ambiguous. This CDR3 comprises 14 residues. The germline CDR1 and CDR2 sequences are SGHNT and YYREEE (reference sequence). V lost 1 base and J lost 0, with 5 bases in between. The CDR3 nucleotides read TGTGCCAGCAGCTTGCCGAGCTCCTACAATGAGCAGTTCTTC. It is translated as CASSLPSSYNEQFF.

This chain joins TRBV4-3 and TRBJ2-7; no clear D. The length of the CDR3 is 11 residues. CDR1 is LGHNA, CDR2 YSLEER, per germline. The V gene lost 5 bases and the J gene lost 4 bases, with 6 bases spanning the gap. This CDR3 reads CASSSGYEQYF. The CDR3 DNA is TGCGCCAGCAGCTCCGGGTACGAGCAGTACTTC.

This clone turned up a few times. The chain employs TRBV15 and TRBJ2-1; 11 bases match TRBD2. The V gene's germline CDR1 is LNHNV and CDR2 YYDKDF (reference sequence). CDR3 length equals 15 residues. After removal of 9 bases from V and 5 bases from J, the junction contained 9 bases not matched to a gene. In DNA form, the CDR3 reads TGTGCCACATCGAAAACTAGCGGGGGAAACAATGAGCAGTTCTTC. It encodes CATSKTSGGNNEQFF.

The genes are TRBV18 and TRBJ1-1; unclear D gene. V dropped 1 base and J dropped 0 bases, with 9 bases sitting between them. Germline lookup yields CDR1 KGHSH and CDR2 LQKENI. The CDR3 has 15 amino acids. Written as DNA, the CDR3 is TGTGCCAGCTCACCACGAACAGAAATGAACACTGAAGCTTTCTTT. Amino acid sequence: CASSPRTEMNTEAFF.

This chain joins TRBV10-3 and TRBJ2-3; D is undetermined. The CDR3 is made up of 13 amino acids. Germline values: CDR1 ENHRY, CDR2 SYGVKD. The V end was cut by 4 bases, the J end by 2 bases, with 7 bases between. CDR3: CAISGDSTDTQYF. CDR3 DNA: TGTGCCATCAGTGGCGACTCCACAGATACGCAGTATTTT.

This clone showed up just a few times. This sequence joins TRBV7-9 and TRBJ2-3; the D gene is possibly TRBD2 (5 bases). CDR1 SEHNR and CDR2 FQNEAQ come from the germline V gene (reference sequence). Trimming took off 2 bases at V and 7 bases at J, with 13 bases between the two ends. The CDR3 length is 14 residues. The chain's CDR3 is CASSLTWERHTQYF. The DNA for the CDR3 is TGTGCCAGCAGCTTAACCTGGGAGAGGCATACGCAGTATTTT.

V gene TRBV28 combines with J gene TRBJ2-1, with 13 bases lining up with TRBD2. This CDR3 spans 16 amino acids. The ends lost 6 bases at V and 7 bases at J; junction bases unmatched: 9. CDR1 and CDR2 (germline): MDHEN, SYDVKM. CDR3 amino acids: CASRIDGLAGVNEQFF. The CDR3 nucleotides are TGTGCCAGCAGGATTGATGGACTAGCGGGAGTTAATGAGCAGTTCTTC.

In its sample, this clone was seen a few times. Different DNA sequences within this sample yield the same CDR3. The rearrangement uses TRBV20-1 and TRBJ1-2, with 7 bases aligning to TRBD1. There are 11 residues in the CDR3. The junction had 3 bases not matched to a gene; V was cut back by 6 bases and J by 5 bases. CDR1 and CDR2 from the germline V gene are DFQATT and SNEGSKA (reference sequence). CDR3 nucleotide sequence: TGCAGTGCCCGACAGGGATATGGCTACACCTTC. Its translation: CSARQGYGYTF.

The genes are TRBV30 and TRBJ1-1, with TRBD1 as a possible D gene (5 bases). The CDR3 is made up of 14 amino acids. Trimming removed 4 bases from V and 1 base from J, with 13 bases in between. Germline CDR1 is GTSNPN and CDR2 is SVGIG (reference sequence). Here the CDR3 DNA reads TGTGCCTGGATACCGGGACTGGAGAACACTGAAGCTTTCTTT. Protein: CAWIPGLENTEAFF.

The chain uses TRBV5-1 and TRBJ1-1; D unclear. The germline V and J ends were trimmed by 2 bases and 10 bases, with 21 bases remaining between them. Germline V gene lookup returns CDR1 SGHRS and CDR2 YFSETQ. CDR3 length: 15 residues. As DNA, the CDR3 is TGCGCCAGCAGCTTATTGGTTCGGGATGGGTCCGGAGCTTTCTTT. This translates into CASSLLVRDGSGAFF.

This clone was recorded a few times. The CDR3 nucleotides read TGTGCCAGCAGCCAATACAGTCTAGCGGGAGGGCCGCTCACCGGGGAGCTGTTTTTT. It translates to CASSQYSLAGGPLTGELFF. The chain joins TRBV14 to TRBJ2-2; 12 bases are a match to TRBD2. V shed 2 bases, J shed 4 bases, and the junction held 11 bases outside the gene matches. This CDR3 is 19 amino acids long. Germline V CDR1 and CDR2: SGHDN, FVKESK.

A few counts support this clone. J is TRBJ1-1 and V is TRBV11-2; TRBD1 is a possible D gene (5 bases). This CDR3 has 15 amino acids. Germline V gene sequence: CDR1 SGHAT, CDR2 FQNNGV. V lost 1 base to trimming and J lost 1 base, with 10 bases between them. The CDR3 bases are TGTGCCAGCAGCTTAGTCCAGGGTTGGAACACTGAAGCTTTCTTT. Translated, it gives CASSLVQGWNTEAFF. The full variable domain, with the rest looked up from reference TRBV11-2 and TRBJ1-1, is EAGVAQSPRYKIIEKRQSVAFWCNPISGHATLYWYQQILGQGPKLLIQFQNNGVVDDSQLPKDRFSAERLKGVDSTLKIQPAKLEDSAVYLCASSLVQGWNTEAFFGQGTRLTVV.

The rearrangement uses TRBV11-2 and TRBJ2-2, with 7 nucleotides matching TRBD2. With 1 base clipped from V and 6 bases from J, the junction kept 2 bases outside the gene matches. Germline CDR1 reads SGHAT; CDR2 reads FQNNGV. CDR3 size: 14 residues. The CDR3 nucleotides read TGTGCCAGCAGCTTAGTGGGGGGGGCCGGGGAGCTGTTTTTT. This encodes CASSLVGGAGELFF.